This T cell receptor beta chain was found in a study of monozygotic twins with cystic fibrosis. Germline CDR1 is SGHTS and CDR2 is YDEGEE. The V and J ends lost 3 bases and 2 bases, in that order; junction bases with no gene match: 4. This CDR3 has 15 residues. Worth noting for this clone: Its target is not known.

Whole-study results and caveats: The repertoire was suggested to be naive-dominated, clonality median about 0.009. V usage most resembled the co-twin in 13 of 16 pairs. Unrelated CF individuals shared fewer identical clonotypes than monozygotic CF twins.

The protocol was immunoSEQ multiplex PCR, while the TCRdb copy is restricted to in-frame clones and leaves out a portion. This table holds 25,000 to 35,000 clones, around four fifths found once. The TCR originated in a girl aged 2-10 years with cystic fibrosis. This chain uses TRBV5-8 with TRBJ1-5; TRBD1 aligns across 8 bases. The source material was blood. Here the CDR3 reads CASSSDRGGNQPQHF. In DNA, the CDR3 is TGTGCCAGCAGCTCCGACAGGGGTGGCAATCAGCCCCAGCATTTT. The full variable domain, with the rest looked up from reference TRBV5-8 and TRBJ1-5, is EAGVTQSPTHLIKTRGQQATLRCSPISGHTSVYWYQQALGLGLQFLLWYDEGEERNRGNFPPRFSGRQFPNYSSELNVNALELEDSALYLCASSSDRGGNQPQHFGDGTRLSIL.